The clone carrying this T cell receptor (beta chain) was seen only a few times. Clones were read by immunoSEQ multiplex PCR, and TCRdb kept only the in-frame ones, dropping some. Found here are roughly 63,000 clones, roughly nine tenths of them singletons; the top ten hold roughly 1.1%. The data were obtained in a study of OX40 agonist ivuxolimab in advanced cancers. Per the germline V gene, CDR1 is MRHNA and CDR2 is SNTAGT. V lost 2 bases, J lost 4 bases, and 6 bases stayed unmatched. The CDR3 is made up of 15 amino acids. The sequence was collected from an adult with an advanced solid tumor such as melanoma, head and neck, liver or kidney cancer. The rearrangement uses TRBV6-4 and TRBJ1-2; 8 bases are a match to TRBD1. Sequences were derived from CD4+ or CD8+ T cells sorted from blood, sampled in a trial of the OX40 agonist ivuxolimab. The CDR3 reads CASSDRQGSIYGYTF. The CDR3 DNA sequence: TGTGCCAGCAGTGACCGACAGGGGAGTATCTATGGCTACACCTTC.